A selection of T cell receptor beta chains follows, all from one sample in a study of blood T cell repertoires in COVID-19. Produced via immunoSEQ multiplex PCR; TCRdb's table is partial and in-frame only. The sample has a few hundred thousand clones, 85% seen once. The sequenced material came from peripheral blood. These receptors all stem from a woman aged 18 to 35 with acute or convalescent COVID-19. Both conserved end residues are part of each CDR3. The D gene is left open where the match is weak. Not all rows give a size; the values are once, few, many and, for expanded clones, a class.

size	V	D	J	DNA	CDR3
-	TRBV5-1	TRBD1	TRBJ1-6	TGCGCCAGCAGCTTAGATACCACAGGGGGCTCTTCACCCCTCCACTTT	CASSLDTTGGSSPLHF
few	TRBV7-9	-	TRBJ1-6	TGTGCCAGCAGCTTCGGGGTACGGTCACCCCTCCACTTT	CASSFGVRSPLHF
-	TRBV21-1	-	TRBJ1-2	TGTGCCAGGTGTGACGGGAGGGGCTACACCTTC	CARCDGRGYTF
once	TRBV7-8	-	TRBJ1-3	TGTGCCAGCATGGGTTACGTGGAGAAGAACACCATATATTTT	CASMGYVEKNTIYF
-	TRBV12-3/TRBV12-4	-	TRBJ1-2	TGTGCCAGCAGGAGTATCTATGGCTACACCTTC	CASRSIYGYTF
-	TRBV19	TRBD1	TRBJ1-1	TGTGCCAGCCGGGACAGGGGCACTGAAGCTTTCTTT	CASRDRGTEAFF
-	TRBV7-9	-	TRBJ2-1	TGTGCCAGCAGCTCAGGCGGGGTAAGGGAGCAGTTCTTC	CASSSGGVREQFF
-	TRBV3-1/TRBV3-2	TRBD1	TRBJ2-7	TGTGCCAGCAGCCGGGACAGGGGGACCCTAGAGCAGTACTTC	CASSRDRGTLEQYF
-	TRBV2	TRBD1	TRBJ2-7	TGTGCCACCCCCGTAGGGACAGGGCCTTCAGAGCACCACTACGAGCAGTACTTC	CATPVGTGPSEHHYEQYF
once	TRBV18	-	TRBJ1-4	TGTGCCAGCTCACCAGAGAAGAATCCTGAAAAACTGTTTTTT	CASSPEKNPEKLFF
-	TRBV9	TRBD2	TRBJ2-5	TGTGCCAGCAGCCCCCACGCGTTTGCGGGGGACCAAGAGACCCAGTACTTC	CASSPHAFAGDQETQYF
-	TRBV18	-	TRBJ2-5	TGTGCCAGCTCACCATCGCCGACACAAGAGACCCAGTACTTC	CASSPSPTQETQYF
-	TRBV7-9	-	TRBJ1-5	TGTGCCAGCAGTTGGGCCCTGACAAGTGAAAGCAATCAGCCCCAGCATTTT	CASSWALTSESNQPQHF
-	TRBV6-6	-	TRBJ1-6	TGTGCCAGCAGTTACGTCGGGGGAAACTATAATTCACCCCTCCACTTT	CASSYVGGNYNSPLHF
-	TRBV19	-	TRBJ1-5	TGTGCCAGCCAGGGTACCTATGTAGATAGCAATCAGCCCCAGCATTTT	CASQGTYVDSNQPQHF
-	TRBV19	-	TRBJ1-1	TGTGCCAGTAGTATAGGGGCCAGGGAGGGCACTGAAGCTTTCTTT	CASSIGAREGTEAFF
-	TRBV7-9	-	TRBJ1-1	TGTGCCAGCAGCTTAGCGGGAGCCGAGAACACTGAAGCTTTCTTT	CASSLAGAENTEAFF
-	TRBV27	TRBD1	TRBJ1-6	TGTGCCAGCAGTTCCCTATCCGACAGGGGGGATTCACCCCTCCACTTT	CASSSLSDRGDSPLHF
-	TRBV18	-	TRBJ1-1	TGTGCCAGCTCACTTGGGGGCGAAAACACTGAAGCTTTCTTT	CASSLGGENTEAFF
many	TRBV10-1	TRBD2	TRBJ2-4	TGCGCCAGTACAGCGGGAGGGCCGGCCAAAAACATTCAGTACTTC	CASTAGGPAKNIQYF
-	TRBV9	TRBD1	TRBJ1-6	TGTGCCAGCAGCGCCGGGACAGGGAGCGGTTCACCCCTCCACTTT	CASSAGTGSGSPLHF
-	TRBV25-1	TRBD1	TRBJ1-1	TGTGCCAGCAGTGACCGAAACAGGGGCACTGAAGCTTTCTTT	CASSDRNRGTEAFF
-	TRBV27	TRBD1	TRBJ1-2	TGTGCCAGCAGTCCTCGGACAGGGGGCGACTATGGCTACACCTTC	CASSPRTGGDYGYTF
-	TRBV24-1	-	TRBJ2-3	TGTGCCACCAGTGGTCAGATCACAGATACGCAGTATTTT	CATSGQITDTQYF
-	TRBV7-6	TRBD1	TRBJ2-7	TGTGCCAGCAGCCCAAGAGGACAGGGATTCTACGAGCAGTACTTC	CASSPRGQGFYEQYF
-	TRBV2	-	TRBJ2-4	TGTGCCAGCACCCTCGCGGACAAGGGGTCGGGCATTCAGTACTTC	CASTLADKGSGIQYF
-	TRBV5-5	-	TRBJ1-1	TGTGCCAGCAGCTTGGAACAGGGGAACACTGAAGCTTTCTTT	CASSLEQGNTEAFF
few	TRBV9	TRBD1	TRBJ1-1	TGTGCCAGCAGCTTACAGAGGACAGGGGACACTGAAGCTTTCTTT	CASSLQRTGDTEAFF
once	TRBV13	-	TRBJ2-5	TGTGCCAGCAGCCCACCGGAGGGCGGTGGGAAAGAGACCCAGTACTTC	CASSPPEGGGKETQYF
-	TRBV10-1	-	TRBJ1-3	TGCGCCAGCAGGGGCATAGTTGACACCATATATTTT	CASRGIVDTIYF
-	TRBV3-1/TRBV3-2	TRBD1	TRBJ2-7	TGTGCCAGCAGCCAAGATCGGACAGGGATGGACGAGCAGTACTTC	CASSQDRTGMDEQYF
-	TRBV24-1	TRBD1	TRBJ2-2	TGTGCCATCGGGACAGGGAACACCGGGGAGCTGTTTTTT	CAIGTGNTGELFF
-	TRBV11-2	TRBD2	TRBJ2-5	TGTGCCAGCAGCTCGCGACCCGCAGCGGGGGTACAAGAGACCCAGTACTTC	CASSSRPAAGVQETQYF
-	TRBV28	TRBD2	TRBJ2-5	TGTGCCAGCAGACAAGGACTAGCGGGAGAGGTAGAGACCCAGTACTTC	CASRQGLAGEVETQYF
-	TRBV5-4	-	TRBJ2-7	TGTGCCAGCAGCCCGGGAGGACAGACAAGCCACGAGCAGTACTTC	CASSPGGQTSHEQYF
-	TRBV19	TRBD1	TRBJ2-1	TGTGCCAGCAGCGGGACAGGGTTCTACAATGAGCAGTTCTTC	CASSGTGFYNEQFF
-	TRBV11-1	-	TRBJ2-2	TGTGCCAGCAGCTTAATACTATACACTTCCCTCGGGGAGCTGTTTTTT	CASSLILYTSLGELFF
-	TRBV7-3	-	TRBJ1-6	TGTGCCAGCAGCTGGACAAGCAATTCACCCCTCCACTTT	CASSWTSNSPLHF
-	TRBV12-2	-	TRBJ1-2	TGTGCAAGTCGCTTACTGACGACAGTGGATAACTATGGCTACACCTTC	CASRLLTTVDNYGYTF
-	TRBV7-9	-	TRBJ1-2	TGTGCCAGCAGTCATGACGGACAACCCAACTATGGCTACACCTTC	CASSHDGQPNYGYTF
-	TRBV28	-	TRBJ2-7	TGTGCCAGCAGTCCGAGTTCCGGCTCCTACGAGCAGTACTTC	CASSPSSGSYEQYF
-	TRBV5-1	-	TRBJ1-3	TGCGCCAGCAGCTTGGCCCTTCCAGGGGCTGGAAACACCATATATTTT	CASSLALPGAGNTIYF
-	TRBV9	TRBD1	TRBJ1-4	TGTGCCAGCAGCGCCACAGGGGAGGTGGGTGAAAAACTGTTTTTT	CASSATGEVGEKLFF
once	TRBV5-1	-	TRBJ2-1	TGCGCCAGCAGCTTGACCCGACAGGAGGATGAGCAGTTCTTC	CASSLTRQEDEQFF
-	TRBV3-1/TRBV3-2	-	TRBJ1-5	TGTGCCAGCAGCCAAGCCAGGGATCAGCCCCAGCATTTT	CASSQARDQPQHF
-	TRBV29-1	-	TRBJ2-1	TGCAGCGTTGAGGACACCACCTACAATGAGCAGTTCTTC	CSVEDTTYNEQFF
-	TRBV4-1	-	TRBJ1-5	TGCGCCAGCAGCCAACCCGATCAGCCCCAGCATTTT	CASSQPDQPQHF
once	TRBV4-1	-	TRBJ1-2	TGCGCCAGCAGCCAATTAGCCGGCGGGGGCTACACCTTC	CASSQLAGGGYTF